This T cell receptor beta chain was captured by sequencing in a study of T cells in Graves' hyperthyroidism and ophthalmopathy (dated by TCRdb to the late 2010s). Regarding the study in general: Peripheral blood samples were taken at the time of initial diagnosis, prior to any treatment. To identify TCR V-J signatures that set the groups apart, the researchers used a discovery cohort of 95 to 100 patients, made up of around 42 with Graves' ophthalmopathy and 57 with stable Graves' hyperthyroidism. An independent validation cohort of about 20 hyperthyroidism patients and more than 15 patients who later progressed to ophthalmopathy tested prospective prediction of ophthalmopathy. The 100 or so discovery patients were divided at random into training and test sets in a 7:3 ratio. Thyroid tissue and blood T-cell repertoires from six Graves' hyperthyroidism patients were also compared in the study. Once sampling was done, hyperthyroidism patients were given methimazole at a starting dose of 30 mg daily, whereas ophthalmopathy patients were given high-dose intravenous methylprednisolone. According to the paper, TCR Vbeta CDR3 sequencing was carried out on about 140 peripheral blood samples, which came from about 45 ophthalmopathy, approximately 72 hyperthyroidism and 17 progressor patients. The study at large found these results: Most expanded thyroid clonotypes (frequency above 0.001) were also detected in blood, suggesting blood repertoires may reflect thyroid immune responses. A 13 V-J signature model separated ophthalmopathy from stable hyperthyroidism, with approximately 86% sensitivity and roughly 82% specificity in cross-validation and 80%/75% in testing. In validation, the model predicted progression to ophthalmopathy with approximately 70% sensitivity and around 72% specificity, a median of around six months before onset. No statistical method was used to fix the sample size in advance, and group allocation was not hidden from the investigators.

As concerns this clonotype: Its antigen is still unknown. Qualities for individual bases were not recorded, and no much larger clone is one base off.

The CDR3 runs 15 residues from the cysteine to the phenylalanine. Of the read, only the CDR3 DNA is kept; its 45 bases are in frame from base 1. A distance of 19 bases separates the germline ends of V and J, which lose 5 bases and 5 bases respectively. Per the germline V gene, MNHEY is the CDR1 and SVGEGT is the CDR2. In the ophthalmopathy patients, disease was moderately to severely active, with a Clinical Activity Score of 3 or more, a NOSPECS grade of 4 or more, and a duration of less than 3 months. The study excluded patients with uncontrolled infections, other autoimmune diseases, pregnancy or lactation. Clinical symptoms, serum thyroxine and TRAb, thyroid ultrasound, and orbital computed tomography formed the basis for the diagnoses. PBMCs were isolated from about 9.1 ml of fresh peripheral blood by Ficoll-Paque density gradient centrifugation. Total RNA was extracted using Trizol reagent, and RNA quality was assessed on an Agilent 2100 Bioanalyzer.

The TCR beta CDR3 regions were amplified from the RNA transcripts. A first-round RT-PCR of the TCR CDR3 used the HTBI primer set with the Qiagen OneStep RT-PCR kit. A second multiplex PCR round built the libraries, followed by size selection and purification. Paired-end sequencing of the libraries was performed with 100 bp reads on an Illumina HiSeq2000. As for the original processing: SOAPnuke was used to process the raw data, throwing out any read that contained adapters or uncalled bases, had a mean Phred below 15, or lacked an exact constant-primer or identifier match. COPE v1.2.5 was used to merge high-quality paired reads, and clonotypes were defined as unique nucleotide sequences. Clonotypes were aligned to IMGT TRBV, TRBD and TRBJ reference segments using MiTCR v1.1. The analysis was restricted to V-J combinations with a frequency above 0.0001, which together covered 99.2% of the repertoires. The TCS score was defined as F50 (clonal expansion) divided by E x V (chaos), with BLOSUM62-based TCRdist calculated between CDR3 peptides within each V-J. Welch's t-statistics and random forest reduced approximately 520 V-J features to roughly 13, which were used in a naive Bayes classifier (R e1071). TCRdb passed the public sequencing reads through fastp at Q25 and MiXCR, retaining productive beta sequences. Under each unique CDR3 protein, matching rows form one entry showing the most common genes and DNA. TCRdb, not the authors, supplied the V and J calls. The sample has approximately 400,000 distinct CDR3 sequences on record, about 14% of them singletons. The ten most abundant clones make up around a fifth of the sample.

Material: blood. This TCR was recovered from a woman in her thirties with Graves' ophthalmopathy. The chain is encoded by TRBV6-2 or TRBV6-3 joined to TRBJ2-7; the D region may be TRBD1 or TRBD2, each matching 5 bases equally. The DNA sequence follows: TGTGCCAGCAGTCATGCGTCGGACACTAGGCACGAGCAGTACTTC. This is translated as CASSHASDTRHEQYF.